These 24 T cell receptor beta chains share one sample of origin, sequenced in a study of T cell responses to AZD1222 COVID-19 vaccine. Method: immunoSEQ multiplex PCR; TCRdb's copy keeps in-frame clones and lacks some. The sample includes around 110,000 clones, roughly 87% of them seen just once. The sequencing used peripheral blood, collected on day 0 of AZD1222 vaccination. These receptors were taken from an adult in good health.

The gene calls are TRBV21-1 and TRBJ2-6; the table assigns TRBD1, which was not confirmed against the DNA. TRBV21-1 is described as a pseudogene. This CDR3 is built from 17 residues. The CDR3 spells CASSNPAAGEGANVLTF. The CDR3 DNA is TGTGCCAGCAGCAACCCTGCCGCAGGGGAGGGGGCCAACGTCCTGACTTTC.

The rearrangement joins TRBV5-1 to TRBJ1-3; D remains ambiguous. Germline assignment: CDR1 SGHRS and CDR2 YFSETQ. There are 14 residues in the CDR3. V lost 4 bases and J 2 bases, leaving 10 bases between the germline ends. CDR3 coding DNA: TGCGCCAGCAGCCTCTCTGGTGCTGGAAACACCATATATTTT. This encodes CASSLSGAGNTIYF.

The chain couples TRBV9 to TRBJ2-1; D is undetermined. With 6 bases removed from V and 8 bases from J, the gap between germline ends came to 15 bases. The CDR3 loop spans 13 amino acids. Looked up from germline, CDR1 is SGDLS and CDR2 is YYNGEE. CDR3 coding DNA: TGTGCCAGCACCTCCACTAATGCCTATGAGCAGTTCTTC. It encodes CASTSTNAYEQFF.

The V and J genes are TRBV5-1 and TRBJ2-1; 16 bases agree with TRBD2. The CDR3 has 18 residues. The germline CDR1 and CDR2 sequences are SGHRS and YFSETQ. After removal of 4 bases from V and 5 bases from J, the junction contained 9 bases not matched to a gene. The CDR3 DNA reads TGCGCCAGCAGCGGGGGGACTAGCGGGAGGGCCGCGGACAATGAGCAGTTCTTC. It yields the protein CASSGGTSGRAADNEQFF.

This chain uses TRBV7-3 with TRBJ2-1; 13 nucleotides agree with TRBD2. Germline V gives CDR1 SGHTA, CDR2 FQGTGA. There are 15 residues in the CDR3. With V trimmed by 5 bases and J by 5 bases, 3 bases remained unmatched. The CDR3 DNA reads TGTGCCAGCAGCCAACTAGCGGGGGGGCACAATGAGCAGTTCTTC. It codes for CASSQLAGGHNEQFF.

The J gene is TRBJ2-1, the V gene TRBV24-1, with 13 bases identical to TRBD2. The CDR3 covers 17 residues. J gave up 0 bases and V 6 bases, and 4 bases lay outside the gene matches. The V gene's germline CDR1 is KGHDR and CDR2 SFDVKD. CDR3 region: CATSLGLAGSSYNEQFF. CDR3 bases: TGTGCCACCAGTTTGGGACTAGCGGGGAGCTCCTACAATGAGCAGTTCTTC.

This chain uses TRBV24-1 with TRBJ1-5; possible D gene TRBD1, 6 bases. The ends were cut back, 4 bases at V and 3 bases at J, with 9 bases in the middle. In germline, CDR1 is KGHDR, CDR2 SFDVKD. This CDR3 has 14 residues. The CDR3 DNA is TGTGCCACCAGTGACCCAGGGGTCAATCAGCCCCAGCATTTT. It translates to CATSDPGVNQPQHF.

This clone was recorded only once. V gene TRBV27 combines with J gene TRBJ2-7; 7 nucleotides agree with TRBD1. The CDR3 extends over 13 amino acids. V lost 5 bases and J lost 2; bases outside the gene matches: 3. Germline CDR1 is MNHEY and CDR2 is SMNVEV (reference sequence). CDR3 region: CASSRTGAYEQYF. The DNA of the CDR3 is TGTGCCAGCAGTCGGACAGGAGCCTACGAGCAGTACTTC.

V is TRBV27 and J is TRBJ1-1, with no clear D. V lost 2 bases, J lost 1 base, and 5 bases lay in between. This CDR3 spans 13 amino acids. Germline CDR1 MNHEY, CDR2 SMNVEV (reference sequence). The CDR3 DNA reads TGTGCCAGCAGTTTAAAGGCGAACACTGAAGCTTTCTTT. Amino acids: CASSLKANTEAFF.

The rearrangement uses TRBV19 and TRBJ1-5; weak D call: TRBD1 (5 bases). Trimming cost V 11 bases and J 6 bases, with 17 bases left between them. The CDR3 has 13 amino acids. Germline assignment: CDR1 LNHDA and CDR2 SQIVND (reference sequence). Written as DNA, the CDR3 is TGTGCCTCCCATACCAGGGAGACTCAGCCCCAGCATTTT. Protein: CASHTRETQPQHF.

The chain uses TRBV7-6 and TRBJ1-2; D is unclear. Trimming shortened V by 1 base and J by 2 bases, and 17 bases separated the two germline ends. The V gene's germline CDR1 is SGHVS and CDR2 FNYEAQ. The CDR3 has 17 residues. CDR3 DNA: TGTGCCAGCAGCTTAGATCTGGCGCCCTACCTCAACTATGGCTACACCTTC. Amino acid sequence: CASSLDLAPYLNYGYTF. The full variable domain, with the rest looked up from reference TRBV7-6 and TRBJ1-2, is GAGVSQSPRYKVTKRGQDVALRCDPISGHVSLYWYRQALGQGPEFLTYFNYEAQQDKSGLPNDRFSAERPEGSISTLTIQRTEQRDSAMYRCASSLDLAPYLNYGYTFGSGTRLTVV.

V is TRBV10-1 and J is TRBJ2-4, with TRBD1 matching over 9 bases. The CDR3 extends over 10 amino acids. Germline V gene data show CDR1 as WNHNN and CDR2 as SYGVQD (reference sequence). V was clipped by 6 bases and J by 14 bases; unmatched bases: 2. CDR3: CASRRQGEYF. The CDR3 DNA is TGCGCCAGCAGGAGACAGGGGGAGTACTTC.

This clone was observed a handful of times. This chain joins TRBV28 and TRBJ2-1; TRBD2 might be the D (5 bases). The CDR3 has 17 amino acids. Trimming shortened V by 5 bases and J by 4 bases, and 21 bases separated the two germline ends. The germline V gene encodes CDR1 MDHEN and CDR2 SYDVKM. The CDR3 sequence: CASSLTFRPGVYNEQFF. As DNA, the CDR3 is TGTGCCAGCAGTCTCACCTTCAGGCCCGGGGTTTACAATGAGCAGTTCTTC. The full variable domain, rest sourced from reference TRBV28 and TRBJ2-1, is DVKVTQSSRYLVKRTGEKVFLECVQDMDHENMFWYRQDPGLGLRLIYFSYDVKMKEKGDIPEGYSVSREKKERFSLILESASTNQTSMYLCASSLTFRPGVYNEQFFGPGTRLTVL.

This chain links TRBV29-1 with TRBJ1-1; the D is unclear. Trimming removed 5 bases at V and 1 base at J, with 11 bases between. The CDR3 has 13 amino acids. The germline V gene encodes CDR1 SQVTM and CDR2 ANQGSEA. CDR3: CSVRHGRNTEAFF. The CDR3 bases are TGCAGCGTTAGGCACGGTCGGAACACTGAAGCTTTCTTT.

The V call is TRBV20-1, the J call TRBJ2-7, with D unclear. The CDR3 consists of 11 residues. Germline V gene sequence: CDR1 DFQATT, CDR2 SNEGSKA (reference sequence). With 3 bases removed from V and 3 bases from J, the gap between germline ends came to 6 bases. The chain's CDR3 is CSASMYYEQYF. DNA of the CDR3: TGCAGTGCTAGTATGTACTACGAGCAGTACTTC.

Written as DNA, the CDR3 is TGTGCCAGCAGTCCCCAGGACAGGGATCAGCCCCAGCATTTT. Translation gives CASSPQDRDQPQHF. The V gene is TRBV27, the J gene TRBJ1-5; 8 nucleotides line up with TRBD1. Germline V lookup: CDR1 MNHEY, CDR2 SMNVEV (reference sequence). V was clipped by 5 bases and J by 5 bases; unmatched bases: 5. The CDR3 spans 14 residues.

The rearrangement joins TRBV28 to TRBJ2-7; TRBD2 matches at 10 bases. CDR1 and CDR2 (germline): MDHEN, SYDVKM. The CDR3 sequence is 15 residues long. V lost 4 bases, J lost 5 bases, and 8 bases stayed unmatched. The CDR3 loop reads CASSSSGGARNEQYF. In DNA, the CDR3 is TGTGCCAGCAGTTCCAGCGGGGGGGCGAGAAACGAGCAGTACTTC.

V gene TRBV30 combines with J gene TRBJ1-6; maybe TRBD1 (5 bases). The CDR3 spans 15 residues. Germline V gives CDR1 GTSNPN, CDR2 SVGIG (reference sequence). Trimming removed 0 bases from V and 7 bases from J, with 13 bases in between. This chain's CDR3 is CAWSVRQIRNSPLHF. The CDR3 region has the DNA TGTGCCTGGAGTGTACGACAGATCCGCAATTCACCCCTCCACTTT.

The chain has TRBV24-1 and TRBJ1-2; D unresolved. The germline V gene has CDR1 KGHDR and CDR2 SFDVKD. Trimming stripped 4 bases from V and 4 bases from J, with 3 bases between. The CDR3 is 11 residues long. The DNA for the CDR3 is TGTGCCACCAGTGACGGCTATGGCTACACCTTC. This translates into CATSDGYGYTF.

The sample holds one count of this clone. The chain couples TRBV4-2 to TRBJ2-7; the D is unclear. The CDR3 has 15 amino acids. From germline, CDR1 is LGHNA and CDR2 YNFKEQ. Trimming took off 0 bases at V and 2 bases at J, with 11 bases between the two ends. The CDR3 coding sequence is TGTGCCAGCAGCCAAGATCTGGGCAACACCTACGAGCAGTACTTC. Translation: CASSQDLGNTYEQYF.

The rearrangement links TRBV5-4 to TRBJ2-7; TRBD2 is a possible D gene (6 bases). In germline, CDR1 is SGHNT, CDR2 YYREEE (reference sequence). V was pared by 0 bases and J by 5 bases, with 15 bases between. CDR3 size: 15 residues. The CDR3 DNA sequence: TGTGCCAGCAGCTTGGGGCTAGTGGGGGGAAACGAGCAGTACTTC. It is translated as CASSLGLVGGNEQYF.

The chain employs TRBV2 and TRBJ1-6; 8 bases match TRBD1. Germline CDR1 reads SNHLY; CDR2 reads FYNNEI. Trimming at V came to 10 bases and at J to 7 bases, leaving 6 bases not matched to a gene. The CDR3 has 13 amino acids. The CDR3 nucleotides are TGTGCCACCCAAGGACAGGGAAATTCACCCCTCCACTTT. Its protein product is CATQGQGNSPLHF.

V usage is TRBV5-1 and J usage is TRBJ2-7; 10 bases align to TRBD2. The CDR3 is 15 residues long. V was clipped by 4 bases and J by 3 bases; unmatched bases: 7. Germline CDR1 is SGHRS and CDR2 is YFSETQ. The CDR3 DNA sequence: TGCGCCAGCAGCCTCGACACTAGCGGGGTCTACGAGCAGTACTTC. Amino acid sequence: CASSLDTSGVYEQYF.

CDR3 nucleotides: TGTGCCAGCTCACCATCTGCCGGGACAGGGCTGGGGACTGAAGCTTTCTTT. Amino acids: CASSPSAGTGLGTEAFF. The rearrangement links TRBV18 to TRBJ1-1, with 9 nucleotides matching TRBD1. The CDR3 contains 17 residues. The J segment lost 5 bases and the V segment lost 2 bases, leaving 12 bases of the junction unmatched. Germline V gene lookup returns CDR1 KGHSH and CDR2 LQKENI. Using reference TRBV18 and TRBJ1-1 for the parts outside the CDR3, the full variable domain is NAGVMQNPRHLVRRRGQEARLRCSPMKGHSHVYWYRQLPEEGLKFMVYLQKENIIDESGMPKERFSAEFPKEGPSILRIQQVVRGDSAAYFCASSPSAGTGLGTEAFFGQGTRLTVV.